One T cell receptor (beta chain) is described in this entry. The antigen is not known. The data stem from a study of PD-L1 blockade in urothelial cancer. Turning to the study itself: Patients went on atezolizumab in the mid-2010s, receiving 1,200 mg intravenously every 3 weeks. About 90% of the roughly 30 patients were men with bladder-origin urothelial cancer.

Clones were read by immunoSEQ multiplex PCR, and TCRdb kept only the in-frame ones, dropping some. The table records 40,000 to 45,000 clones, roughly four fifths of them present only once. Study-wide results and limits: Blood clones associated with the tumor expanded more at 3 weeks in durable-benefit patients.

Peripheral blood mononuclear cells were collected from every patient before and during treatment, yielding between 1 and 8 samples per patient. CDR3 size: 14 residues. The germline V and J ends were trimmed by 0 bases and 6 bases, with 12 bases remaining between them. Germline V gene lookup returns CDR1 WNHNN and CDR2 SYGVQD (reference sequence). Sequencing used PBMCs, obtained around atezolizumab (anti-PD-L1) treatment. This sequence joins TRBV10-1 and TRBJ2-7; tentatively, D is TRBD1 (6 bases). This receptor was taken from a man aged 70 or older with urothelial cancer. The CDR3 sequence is CASSESKGVREQYF. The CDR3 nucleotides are TGCGCCAGCAGTGAGTCGAAGGGGGTACGCGAGCAGTACTTC.